The TCR beta chain described here comes from a study of response to subunit inactivated influenza vaccine (dated by TCRdb to the late 2010s). Regarding the complete study: Deep quantitative T cell receptor repertoire profiling was used in the study to track responses to a trivalent subunit inactivated influenza vaccine. What the research found in general, with its limitations: It was suggested by the authors that each seasonal influenza vaccination may recruit only a limited number of new T cells.

Libraries were prepared through RT-PCR. The sequencer was an Illumina HiSeq 2500. The public reads were run again by TCRdb, first through fastp at Q25 and then through MiXCR, and only productive beta chains were kept. Each record represents a unique CDR3 protein, reported with the most common genes and DNA among its rows. The sample table lists roughly 790,000 distinct CDR3 sequences, approximately 21% of them with a count of one. The ten largest account for 10% of the sample. For this clonotype: The antigen it binds to is not known. Base qualities were left out, and no much larger clone turns up one base away.

This material consisted of PBMCs from blood, taken 5 days after vaccination. The receptor comes from a man in his forties or fifties who received an inactivated influenza vaccine. Donor details come from another sample of the same person, matched by shared clones.

CDR3 region: CASSLELGAGNTIYF. The DNA reads TGTGCCAGCAGCTTAGAGCTAGGGGCTGGAAACACCATATATTTT. The chain couples TRBV7-8 to TRBJ1-3, with TRBD1 perhaps the D gene, on 5 matching bases. The CDR3 runs 15 amino acids, cysteine and phenylalanine included. Only the CDR3 part of the read is kept: 45 bases, read in frame from the first base. CDR1 and CDR2 are read off the germline V gene as SGHVS and FQNEAQ. The junction shows trimming of 1 base on V and 2 bases on J, plus 9 bases between the germline ends. The CDR3, completed at both ends by the reference TRBV7-8 and TRBJ1-3 genes, gives the full variable domain GAGVSQSPRYKVAKRGQDVALRCDPISGHVSLFWYQQALGQGPEFLTYFQNEAQLDKSGLPSDRFFAERPEGSVSTLKIQRTQQEDSAVYLCASSLELGAGNTIYFGEGSWLTVV.